A selection of T cell receptor beta chains follows, all from one sample in a study of OX40 agonist ivuxolimab in advanced cancers. Some clones are missing from TCRdb's copy, which holds only in-frame ones; the method was immunoSEQ multiplex PCR. The data show tens of thousands of clones, about nine tenths seen once. This material consisted of CD4+ or CD8+ T cells sorted from blood, taken in a trial of the OX40 agonist ivuxolimab. Every receptor here comes from an adult with an advanced solid tumor such as melanoma, head and neck, liver or kidney cancer. Each CDR3 is given with its conserved first and last residue. A D gene is named only where the DNA matches it firmly. Clone size is shown for a subset of rows, as once, few, many or a class of expanded clone.

>-|TRBJ1-5|-|TRBV28
TGTGCCAGCAGTTTTCTCGGTCTAAATCAGCCCCAGCATTTT
CASSFLGLNQPQHF
>few|TRBJ2-3|-|TRBV7-9
TGTGCCAGCAGCTTTGCATCTAGCACAGATACGCAGTATTTT
CASSFASSTDTQYF
>-|TRBJ2-2|TRBD1|TRBV2
TGTGCCAGCAGGAAGGGACAGGGGGCCAAAGTCGTGTTTTTT
CASRKGQGAKVVFF
>-|TRBJ1-1|-|TRBV6-5
TGTGCCAGCAGTTCCGACGGACCGGGAAACACTGAAGCTTTCTTT
CASSSDGPGNTEAFF
>-|TRBJ2-5|-|TRBV6-6
TGTGCCAGCAGCCCAGGGACCACGGGCTTGGAGACCCAGTACTTC
CASSPGTTGLETQYF
>-|TRBJ2-1|TRBD2|TRBV19
TGTGCCAGTAGTACAATAGCGGGAGGGCCCTACAATGAGCAGTTCTTC
CASSTIAGGPYNEQFF
>-|TRBJ2-1|TRBD1|TRBV10-3
TGTGCCATCAGACCGGGACAGGGTATTAATGAGCAGTTCTTC
CAIRPGQGINEQFF
>-|TRBJ2-7|-|TRBV28
TGTGCCAGCAGCTCTTTCTACGAGCAGTACTTC
CASSSFYEQYF
>-|TRBJ1-1|-|TRBV10-3
TGTGCCATCAGTGGTAAAGGACGGAACACTGAAGCTTTCTTT
CAISGKGRNTEAFF
>few|TRBJ2-1|TRBD2|TRBV5-1
TGCGCCAGCAGCACCACTAGCGGGAGTCTAAATGAGCAGTTCTTC
CASSTTSGSLNEQFF
>-|TRBJ1-2|-|TRBV5-8
TGTGCCAGCAGCAGCTACAGGGCGGGTGGCTACACCTTC
CASSSYRAGGYTF
>-|TRBJ2-7|-|TRBV2
TGTGCCAGCAGTGTGGTCGAGCAGTACTTC
CASSVVEQYF
>-|TRBJ2-7|-|TRBV7-9
TGTGCCAGCAGCTTAGAGTCGCGGCAGTACTTC
CASSLESRQYF
>-|TRBJ1-1|-|TRBV18
TGTGCCAGCTCAGGGGGACAAGGGCCCACTGAAGCTTTCTTT
CASSGGQGPTEAFF
>-|TRBJ2-7|TRBD1|TRBV7-2
TGTGCCAGCAGCACCCAGACAGGGGAGATGATCGAGCAGTACTTC
CASSTQTGEMIEQYF
>-|TRBJ2-2|TRBD1|TRBV7-9
TGTGCCAGCAGCTTAGCTAGGGTGGACAGGCCCAACACCGGGGAGCTGTTTTTT
CASSLARVDRPNTGELFF
>-|TRBJ2-5|TRBD2|TRBV4-2
TGTGCCAGCAGCCAAGTCGCGCACGGGGGGATCCAAGAGACCCAGTACTTC
CASSQVAHGGIQETQYF
>-|TRBJ2-4|-|TRBV4-1
TGCGCCAGCAGCCAAGCCGACGGGGTAAACATTCAGTACTTC
CASSQADGVNIQYF
>-|TRBJ1-4|TRBD1|TRBV28
TGTGCCAGCAGTCCAGGACAGGCAACTAATGAAAAACTGTTTTTT
CASSPGQATNEKLFF
>-|TRBJ1-1|-|TRBV5-1
TGCGCCAGCAGCCCGCACACGGGCACTGAAGCTTTCTTT
CASSPHTGTEAFF
>-|TRBJ1-5|TRBD1|TRBV7-2
TGTGCCAGCAGCTTATGGGGAGGAGGGACAGTAGACAATCAGCCCCAGCATTTT
CASSLWGGGTVDNQPQHF
>-|TRBJ1-6|TRBD1|TRBV30
TGTGCCTGGACTAAACCAGGGGGCGATTCACCCCTCCACTTT
CAWTKPGGDSPLHF
>-|TRBJ2-2|TRBD2|TRBV4-2
TGTGCCAGCAGCCAAGATCCTAGCGGGAGGGTCGACACCGGGGAGCTGTTTTTT
CASSQDPSGRVDTGELFF
>few|TRBJ2-2|TRBD2|TRBV7-9
TGTGCCAGCAGCTCTCGGACTAGCGGGCTTGATGACACCGGGGAGCTGTTTTTT
CASSSRTSGLDDTGELFF
>-|TRBJ1-6|-|TRBV6-5
TGTGCCAGCAAGCCACTTGGGGGAGATTCACCCCTCCACTTT
CASKPLGGDSPLHF
>-|TRBJ2-7|TRBD2|TRBV7-2
TGTGCCAGCAGCTTAGCGTGGCTAGCGGGAGTGGGGTCCTACGAGCAGTACTTC
CASSLAWLAGVGSYEQYF
>-|TRBJ2-7|TRBD2|TRBV5-1
TGCGCCAGCAGCTGGACTAGCGGCCCGCAATACGAGCAGTACTTC
CASSWTSGPQYEQYF
>few|TRBJ1-5|-|TRBV2
TGTGCCAGCAGCGACGGTTTCGGTCAGCCCCAGCATTTT
CASSDGFGQPQHF
>-|TRBJ1-6|TRBD1|TRBV18
TGTGCCAGCTCACCACAGACAGGGGAGGGATCACCCCTCCACTTT
CASSPQTGEGSPLHF
>-|TRBJ2-5|TRBD2|TRBV5-1
TGCGCCAGCAGCTCTGCGGGACTAGCCTCAGAGACCCAGTACTTC
CASSSAGLASETQYF
>-|TRBJ1-1|-|TRBV5-1
TGCGCCAGCAGCCCCGAGGGCTCCCCAATGAACACTGAAGCTTTCTTT
CASSPEGSPMNTEAFF
>-|TRBJ2-7|-|TRBV7-2
TGTGCCAGCAGCTTAGATCCCAGCGCTGAGAGCGAGCAGTACTTC
CASSLDPSAESEQYF
>-|TRBJ2-5|TRBD2|TRBV5-1
TGCGCCAGCAGCCCCCTAGCGGGAGATAGGGAGACCCAGTACTTC
CASSPLAGDRETQYF
>-|TRBJ2-2|-|TRBV4-3
TGCGCCAGCAGCCAAGAGGACACCGGGGAGCTGTTTTTT
CASSQEDTGELFF
>-|TRBJ2-4|-|TRBV2
TGTGCCAGCAGCACGGCGTTACAGGTCATCAAAAACATTCAGTACTTC
CASSTALQVIKNIQYF
>-|TRBJ1-1|-|TRBV10-2
TGCGCCAGCAGTGAGGTCGAGGGCACTGAAGCTTTCTTT
CASSEVEGTEAFF
>-|TRBJ2-2|-|TRBV7-2
TGTGCCAGCAGCTTTTTAGGCGGGGAGCTGTTTTTT
CASSFLGGELFF
>-|TRBJ1-5|-|TRBV7-9
TGTGCCAGCAGCCCCTCCGGGACAATTAATCAGCCCCAGCATTTT
CASSPSGTINQPQHF
>few|TRBJ2-7|-|TRBV11-2
TGTGCCAGCAGCTTAGCTGGTCACGAGCAGTACTTC
CASSLAGHEQYF
>-|TRBJ1-5|TRBD1|TRBV10-3
TGTGCCATCAGTGAGTCGAACCCAAGGGGGCAGGGGAATCAGCCCCAGCATTTT
CAISESNPRGQGNQPQHF
>-|TRBJ2-1|-|TRBV18
TGTGCCAGCTCACCCTTCGTCCGGGGCTCCTACAATGAGCAGTTCTTC
CASSPFVRGSYNEQFF
>-|TRBJ1-1|TRBD1|TRBV4-1
TGCGCCAGCAGCCCGGGGGACAGGGGGAACACTGAAGCTTTCTTT
CASSPGDRGNTEAFF
>-|TRBJ2-1|TRBD2|TRBV4-1
TGCGCCAGCAGCCCAGGAATTCTAGCGGGAGCCTACAATGAGCAGTTCTTC
CASSPGILAGAYNEQFF
>-|TRBJ2-6|-|TRBV5-4
TGTGCCAGCAGCGGAACGGTAACTGGGGCCAACGTCCTGACTTTC
CASSGTVTGANVLTF